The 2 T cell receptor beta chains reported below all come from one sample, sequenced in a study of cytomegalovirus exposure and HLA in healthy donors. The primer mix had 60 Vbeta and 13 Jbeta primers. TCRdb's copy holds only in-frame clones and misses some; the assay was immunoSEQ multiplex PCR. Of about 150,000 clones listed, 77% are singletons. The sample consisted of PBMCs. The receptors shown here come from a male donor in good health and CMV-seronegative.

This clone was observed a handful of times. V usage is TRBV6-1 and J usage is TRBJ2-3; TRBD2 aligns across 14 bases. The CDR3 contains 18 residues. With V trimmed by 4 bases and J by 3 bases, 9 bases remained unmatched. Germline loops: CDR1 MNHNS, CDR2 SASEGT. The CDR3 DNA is TGTGCCAGCAGTGCTAACGAGGGGACTAGCGGGAGAACAGATACGCAGTATTTT. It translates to CASSANEGTSGRTDTQYF.

CDR3 residues: CASSDRLGTGAGNTIYF. The CDR3 DNA is TGCGCCAGCAGCGACAGATTGGGGACAGGTGCGGGAAACACCATATATTTT. The J gene is TRBJ1-3, the V gene TRBV5-1; 8 positions match TRBD1. Germline V CDR1 and CDR2: SGHRS, YFSETQ. The J segment lost 4 bases and the V segment lost 4 bases, leaving 13 bases of the junction unmatched. The CDR3 contains 17 residues.